The entry below describes one T cell receptor beta chain. The entry originates in a study of T cell responses to AZD1222 COVID-19 vaccine. The germline gives CDR1 SGHDN, CDR2 FVKESK. The CDR3 contains 11 residues. The germline V and J ends were trimmed by 1 base and 4 bases, with 2 bases remaining between them. Data came from immunoSEQ multiplex PCR; TCRdb stores just in-frame clones and leaves some out. This sample has about 120,000 clones, with 70% to 90% found just once. The chain links TRBV14 to TRBJ2-7; D is ambiguous. The sequencing here drew on peripheral blood, taken on day 0 of AZD1222 vaccination. This clonotype was sampled from an adult in good health. This CDR3 is CASSQVYEQYF. CDR3 nucleotide sequence: TGTGCCAGCAGCCAAGTGTACGAGCAGTACTTC.